The clone carrying this TCR beta chain qualifies as medium-sized. Its antigen is not identified. The CDR3 has 17 residues. Germline CDR1 is SGHTA and CDR2 is FQGNSA. Unmatched junction bases numbered 12, after V lost 3 bases and J lost 7 bases. The sample belongs to a study of T-cell memory formation after mild COVID-19. Overall study findings and caveats: Researchers found some responding clones in pre-infection memory, a sign that cross-reactive memory joined. Clones contracting across day 15 to 85 had a balanced CD4/CD8 profile; later expanding clones leaned CD4+.

cDNA libraries for TCR alpha and TCR beta, carrying sample barcodes and UMIs, came from 5'RACE with constant-segment primers. MiXCR, applied by TCRdb to the 5' RACE reads, yields one record per CDR3 protein. The sample lists some 57,000 distinct CDR3 sequences; 10% to 15% were seen once. Material: PBMCs or a T cell subset sorted from them (not recorded which). This receptor was identified in a man aged 18-30 years who had mild COVID-19 (a few samples of this study predate the infection). Cell type and time point are not known. The chain uses TRBV7-2 and TRBJ2-1; 10 bases fit TRBD2. The CDR3 coding sequence is TGTGCCAGCAGCTTTCTTGTAGCGGGGGGCCGCTCAAATGAGCAGTTCTTC. It translates to CASSFLVAGGRSNEQFF.